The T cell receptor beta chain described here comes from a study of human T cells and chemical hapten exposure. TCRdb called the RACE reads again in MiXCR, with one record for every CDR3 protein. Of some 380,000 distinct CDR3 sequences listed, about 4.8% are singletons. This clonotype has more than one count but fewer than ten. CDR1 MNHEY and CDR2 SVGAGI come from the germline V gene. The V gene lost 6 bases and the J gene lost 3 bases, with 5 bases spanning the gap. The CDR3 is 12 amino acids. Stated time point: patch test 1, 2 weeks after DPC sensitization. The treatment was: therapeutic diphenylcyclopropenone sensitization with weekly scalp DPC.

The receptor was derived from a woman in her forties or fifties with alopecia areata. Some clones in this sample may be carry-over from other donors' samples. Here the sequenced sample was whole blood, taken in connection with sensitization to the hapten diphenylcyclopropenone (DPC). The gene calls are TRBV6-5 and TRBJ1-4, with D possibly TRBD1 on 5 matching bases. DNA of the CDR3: TGTGCCAGCAGGGGGCCTAATGAAAAACTGTTTTTT. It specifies CASRGPNEKLFF.